This is a list of T cell receptor beta chains from one sample in a study of blood T cell repertoires in COVID-19. Using immunoSEQ multiplex PCR, the repertoire was profiled, and TCRdb retains in-frame clones only, with some absent. The sample gives more than 200,000 clones, around four fifths of which show up once; roughly 2.7% is in the top ten. The sequenced sample consisted of peripheral blood. These receptors all stem from a woman in her 70s with active or convalescent COVID-19. The CDR3 runs from the conserved cysteine through the conserved F or W. D genes are given only for firm matches. Only part of the rows carry a size: once, few, many, or a class if the clone is expanded.

d_gene | abundance | j_gene | len | v_gene | CDR3nt | CDR3aa
NA | once | TRBJ1-2 | 13 | TRBV12-3/TRBV12-4 | TGTGCCAGCAGTCCGGACAGAACCTATGGCTACACCTTC | CASSPDRTYGYTF
NA | NA | TRBJ1-1 | 14 | TRBV15 | TGTGCCACCAGCGAGGGAGGGTTTTTCACTGAAGCTTTCTTT | CATSEGGFFTEAFF
NA | NA | TRBJ1-1 | 13 | TRBV24-1 | TGTGCCACCAGTGACCGGGGGGGGGTCCCAGCTTTCTTT | CATSDRGGVPAFF
TRBD2 | NA | TRBJ2-5 | 17 | TRBV19 | TGTGCCAGTAGTATAGGGCGGACTAGCAGGGCAGAAGAGACCCAGTACTTC | CASSIGRTSRAEETQYF
NA | NA | TRBJ2-7 | 14 | TRBV5-1 | TGCGCCAGCAGCCTGAATTGGGGGCGGGACGAGCAGTACTTC | CASSLNWGRDEQYF
TRBD2 | NA | TRBJ2-1 | 17 | TRBV5-1 | TGCGCCAGCAGCTCGCCGACTAGCGGGGGGGGTTACAATGAGCAGTTCTTC | CASSSPTSGGGYNEQFF
NA | NA | TRBJ1-5 | 15 | TRBV7-2 | TGTGCCAGCAGCCAAAATTGGAGCCCTGATCAGCCCCAGCATTTT | CASSQNWSPDQPQHF
TRBD1 | NA | TRBJ2-2 | 15 | TRBV6-2/TRBV6-3 | TGTGCCAGCAGTCGGGACAGGGGTATAGCCGGGGAGCTGTTTTTT | CASSRDRGIAGELFF
NA | NA | TRBJ1-4 | 14 | TRBV11-2 | TGTGCCAGCAGCTTAAGCGCAACTAATGAAAAACTGTTTTTT | CASSLSATNEKLFF
TRBD1 | once | TRBJ1-2 | 16 | TRBV5-5 | TGTGCCAGCCCAGGGCAGGGGACAGGGGAAGGCTATGGCTACACCTTC | CASPGQGTGEGYGYTF
NA | few | TRBJ1-2 | 15 | TRBV15 | TGTGCCACCAGCAGAGTTGGCAGGGAAGGCCATGGCTACACCTTC | CATSRVGREGHGYTF
TRBD2 | few | TRBJ2-1 | 18 | TRBV7-9 | TGTGCCAGCAGCTCTCCCGGGCATAGACTAGCGGGCTACAATGAGCAGTTCTTC | CASSSPGHRLAGYNEQFF
TRBD1 | NA | TRBJ1-2 | 11 | TRBV29-1 | TGCAGCGCTTCGGACAGGGGGGGCTACACCTTC | CSASDRGGYTF
NA | once | TRBJ2-7 | 13 | TRBV12-3/TRBV12-4 | TGTGCCAGCAGTTTGGCCAGGGGCTACGAGCAGTACTTC | CASSLARGYEQYF
TRBD1 | NA | TRBJ1-1 | 17 | TRBV15 | TGTGCCACCAGCAGAGTCCCTCCCGGGACAGCTAACACTGAAGCTTTCTTT | CATSRVPPGTANTEAFF
NA | once | TRBJ1-1 | 13 | TRBV7-9 | TGTGCCAGCAGCTTCGACGCGGGGGAGGTTGCTTTCTTT | CASSFDAGEVAFF
NA | NA | TRBJ1-5 | 15 | TRBV2 | TGTGCCAGCAGTTCAGACGACAGATACAATCAGCCCCAGCATTTT | CASSSDDRYNQPQHF
NA | NA | TRBJ1-6 | 11 | TRBV7-2 | TGTGCCAGCAGCTCAGGGCGGACCCTCCACTTT | CASSSGRTLHF
TRBD2 | NA | TRBJ2-3 | 18 | TRBV5-1 | TGCGCCAGCAGCTTGGTGGCCCCTAGCGGGGGGGACACAGATACGCAGTATTTT | CASSLVAPSGGDTDTQYF
NA | few | TRBJ1-2 | 13 | TRBV3-1/TRBV3-2 | TGTGCCAGCAGCCAGAACAGCAACTATGGCTACACCTTC | CASSQNSNYGYTF
TRBD1 | NA | TRBJ2-5 | 15 | TRBV18 | TGTGCCAGCTCACCGGGACAGGGCTTCCAAGAGACCCAGTACTTC | CASSPGQGFQETQYF
NA | NA | TRBJ1-2 | 13 | TRBV29-1 | TGCAGCGTTGAACTGCCTCTGGCTGGTGGCTACACCTTC | CSVELPLAGGYTF
NA | once | TRBJ1-1 | 12 | TRBV30 | TGTGCCTGGAAGGCGGGGAACACTGAAGCTTTCTTT | CAWKAGNTEAFF
TRBD1 | NA | TRBJ2-7 | 16 | TRBV18 | TGTGCCAGCTCACCACCATTAACAGGGGGCTTTTACGAGCAGTACTTC | CASSPPLTGGFYEQYF
NA | NA | TRBJ1-1 | 12 | TRBV19 | TGTGCCAGTAGTTTCCGGGGGACTGAAGCTTTCTTT | CASSFRGTEAFF
TRBD2 | NA | TRBJ2-3 | 16 | TRBV11-2 | TGTGCCAGCAGCTTACGACTAGCGGGAGTGGGGGATACGCAGTATTTT | CASSLRLAGVGDTQYF
NA | NA | TRBJ2-7 | 13 | TRBV10-1 | TGCGCCAGCAGTGAAGAGGTCTCCTACGAGCAGTACTTC | CASSEEVSYEQYF
TRBD1 | few | TRBJ1-1 | 14 | TRBV10-3 | TGTGCCACCTACGTGGGACAGGGGAACACTGAAGCTTTCTTT | CATYVGQGNTEAFF
NA | NA | TRBJ1-2 | 11 | TRBV2 | TGTGCCAGCAGTCCAAACTATGGCTACACCTTC | CASSPNYGYTF
NA | NA | TRBJ2-4 | 16 | TRBV3-1/TRBV3-2 | TGTGCCAGCAGCCAAGCCGCAGGGATCACCAAAAACATTCAGTACTTC | CASSQAAGITKNIQYF
NA | NA | TRBJ2-3 | 14 | TRBV5-1 | TGCGCCAGCAGCCCATCTGTAGGCACAGATACGCAGTATTTT | CASSPSVGTDTQYF
NA | NA | TRBJ1-5 | 16 | TRBV5-8 | TGTGCCAGCAGCTTCACCGCCGGGGGAGGGAATCAGCCCCAGCATTTT | CASSFTAGGGNQPQHF
NA | NA | TRBJ2-7 | 15 | TRBV6-6 | TGTGCCAGCAGTTTCCAGGTGGCTCGATCCGACGAGCAGTACTTC | CASSFQVARSDEQYF
NA | NA | TRBJ2-5 | 15 | TRBV27 | TGTGCCAGCAGGGCAGTAACGTTGTTTTGGGAGACCCAGTACTTC | CASRAVTLFWETQYF
TRBD1 | few | TRBJ1-5 | 15 | TRBV19 | TGTGCCAGTAACCCGGGACAGGGGGCCGATCAGCCCCAGCATTTT | CASNPGQGADQPQHF
NA | NA | TRBJ2-7 | 15 | TRBV6-5 | TGTGCCAGCAGCCCCCCCCCAGGGAGGCCCTACGAGCAGTACTTC | CASSPPPGRPYEQYF
TRBD2 | NA | TRBJ2-3 | 16 | TRBV5-1 | TGCGCCAGCAGCTTCAGAGCGGGGGGCCCCACAGATACGCAGTATTTT | CASSFRAGGPTDTQYF
NA | few | TRBJ2-3 | 14 | TRBV6-5 | TGTGCCAGCATGAGAACAGTCCCTCCAGATACGCAGTATTTT | CASMRTVPPDTQYF
TRBD1 | NA | TRBJ1-2 | 14 | TRBV6-5 | TGTGCCAGCAGTTCCGGACAGGGGAGCTATGGCTACACCTTC | CASSSGQGSYGYTF
NA | NA | TRBJ2-7 | 14 | TRBV5-6 | TGTGCCAGCAGCCTCTGGACAGGACTACGGGAGCAGTACTTC | CASSLWTGLREQYF
TRBD2 | NA | TRBJ2-7 | 14 | TRBV10-1 | TGCGCCAGCAGCTCTAGCGGGAGGTGGAACGAGCAGTACTTC | CASSSSGRWNEQYF
TRBD1 | NA | TRBJ1-1 | 13 | TRBV10-1 | TGCGCCACCGCGGGACAGGGGAACACTGAAGCTTTCTTT | CATAGQGNTEAFF
TRBD1 | few | TRBJ2-7 | 14 | TRBV3-1/TRBV3-2 | TGTGCCAGCAGCCACTGGGACAGGGCCCACGAGCAGTACTTC | CASSHWDRAHEQYF
TRBD1 | NA | TRBJ1-1 | 14 | TRBV7-2 | TGTGCCAGCAGCACCGGACAGGGGAGAACTGAAGCTTTCTTT | CASSTGQGRTEAFF
NA | once | TRBJ1-1 | 17 | TRBV5-1 | TGCGCCAGCAGCCCCGGGACACCAGGGTCCGGCGGAGGTGAAGCTTTCTTT | CASSPGTPGSGGGEAFF
NA | NA | TRBJ1-5 | 17 | TRBV3-1/TRBV3-2 | TGTGCCAGCAGCCAAGGGTCGGGGATGCGAATCAATCAGCCCCAGCATTTT | CASSQGSGMRINQPQHF
NA | few | TRBJ2-7 | 13 | TRBV28 | TGTGCCAGCAGTTCGTCCCCCGCCTACGAGCAGTACTTC | CASSSSPAYEQYF
NA | NA | TRBJ2-2 | 17 | TRBV28 | TGTGCCAGCAGTTTAGGTGGGCAGGGCGTCGGCACCGGGGAGCTGTTTTTT | CASSLGGQGVGTGELFF
TRBD2 | NA | TRBJ2-7 | 18 | TRBV7-2 | TGTGCCAGCAGCTTAGTAGCCGGGGGCGTACTAGCGGGGGACGAGCAGTACTTC | CASSLVAGGVLAGDEQYF
TRBD1 | NA | TRBJ2-7 | 14 | TRBV18 | TGTGCCAGCTCACCCCTCGGACAGGGCTACGAGCAGTACTTC | CASSPLGQGYEQYF
NA | NA | TRBJ2-5 | 16 | TRBV5-8 | TGTGCCAGCAGCTTGGGAAGGACAGCCTTTCAAGAGACCCAGTACTTC | CASSLGRTAFQETQYF
NA | NA | TRBJ1-4 | 18 | TRBV7-9 | TGTGCCAGCAGCTTAAAAGGACAGCTTGTTGCAACTAATGAAAAACTGTTTTTT | CASSLKGQLVATNEKLFF
TRBD1 | NA | TRBJ1-2 | 12 | TRBV2 | TGTGCCAGCAGTGACACAGGGGCTGGCTACACCTTC | CASSDTGAGYTF
NA | NA | TRBJ2-1 | 12 | TRBV29-1 | TGCAGCGCCGAACAGGGATCCAATGAGCAGTTCTTC | CSAEQGSNEQFF
NA | NA | TRBJ2-3 | 14 | TRBV29-1 | TGCAGCGTTGAAGATCCCAGGGGGAGGGATACGCAGTATTTT | CSVEDPRGRDTQYF